Following are 19 T cell receptor beta chains from one sample sequenced in a study of blood T cell repertoires in COVID-19. Only in-frame clones appear in the TCRdb table, and some are missing; sequencing was by immunoSEQ multiplex PCR. The table includes around 220,000 clones, roughly 87% detected once. The sequenced sample was peripheral blood. Source of these receptors: a man in his forties with active or convalescent COVID-19.

This chain joins TRBV28 and TRBJ1-5; TRBD1 agrees at 7 bases. Trimming removed 6 bases from V and 5 bases from J; junction bases left unmatched: 7. The germline gives CDR1 MDHEN, CDR2 SYDVKM. This CDR3 contains 14 residues. CDR3 region: CASSLGTGDQPQHF. CDR3 nucleotides: TGTGCCAGCAGCCTGGGAACAGGGGATCAGCCCCAGCATTTT.

The V gene is TRBV6-5, the J gene TRBJ1-1, with a weak D call TRBD1 (5 bases). From germline, CDR1 is MNHEY and CDR2 SVGAGI. CDR3 length equals 15 residues. Trimming left V 5 bases short and J 5 bases short, with 18 bases between. For the CDR3, the DNA is TGTGCCAGCAGTAACGGGGGGGGAGGAAGGACTGAAGCTTTCTTT. It translates to CASSNGGGGRTEAFF.

The chain joins TRBV27 to TRBJ1-2, with D possibly being TRBD1 (6 bases). Trimming pared 7 bases from V and 2 bases from J, leaving 14 bases between. There are 14 residues in the CDR3. Germline V gene sequence: CDR1 MNHEY, CDR2 SMNVEV (reference sequence). The CDR3 region is CASTGALDNYGYTF. The CDR3, as DNA: TGTGCCAGCACAGGGGCATTAGACAACTATGGCTACACCTTC.

The chain couples TRBV27 to TRBJ2-7, with TRBD1 matching 7 bases. CDR3 length: 13 amino acids. Germline V gene data show CDR1 as MNHEY and CDR2 as SMNVEV (reference sequence). Trimming removed 3 bases from V and 6 bases from J; junction bases left unmatched: 5. The CDR3 loop reads CASSFSGGGEQYF. CDR3 in DNA: TGTGCCAGCAGTTTTTCAGGGGGTGGCGAGCAGTACTTC.

J is TRBJ1-5 and V is TRBV13; no reliable D call. The V end lost 3 bases, the J end lost 4 bases, and 4 bases lay between the germline ends. The length of the CDR3 is 12 residues. Germline assignment: CDR1 PRHDT and CDR2 FYEKMQ (reference sequence). CDR3 in DNA: TGTGCCAGCAGCTTCAGGAATCAGCCCCAGCATTTT. It encodes CASSFRNQPQHF.

The gene calls are TRBV30 and TRBJ2-2; TRBD2 agrees at 7 bases. The CDR3 totals 14 residues. Looked up from germline, CDR1 is GTSNPN and CDR2 is SVGIG (reference sequence). J gave up 1 base and V 5 bases, and 4 bases lay outside the gene matches. CDR3 residues: CAWGRGRNTGELFF. In DNA, the CDR3 is TGTGCCTGGGGGAGGGGACGGAACACCGGGGAGCTGTTTTTT.

The chain is built from TRBV13 and TRBJ2-7; D call uncertain. The V gene lost 5 bases and the J gene lost 0 bases, with 5 bases spanning the gap. Germline CDR1 and CDR2: PRHDT and FYEKMQ (reference sequence). This CDR3 contains 12 residues. DNA for the CDR3: TGTGCCAGCAGCCCTCGCTCCTACGAGCAGTACTTC. It specifies CASSPRSYEQYF.

The chain joins TRBV5-5 to TRBJ2-6; TRBD1 matches at 10 bases. Germline V gives CDR1 SGHKS, CDR2 YYEKEE (reference sequence). V lost 0 bases to trimming and J lost 2 bases; unmatched junction nucleotides: 5. The CDR3 is 18 amino acids. The CDR3: CASSLAGTGAPGANVLTF. The CDR3 DNA sequence: TGTGCCAGCAGCTTGGCCGGGACAGGGGCACCTGGGGCCAACGTCCTGACTTTC.

The chain employs TRBV4-1 and TRBJ2-1, with D unresolved. The length of the CDR3 is 14 residues. V dropped 1 base and J dropped 3 bases, with 7 bases sitting between them. Germline lookup yields CDR1 MGHRA and CDR2 YSYEKL. CDR3 residues: CASSQAHNYNEQFF. The CDR3 bases are TGCGCCAGCAGCCAAGCGCACAACTACAATGAGCAGTTCTTC.

V and J are TRBV30 and TRBJ1-1; D unresolved. The V end was cut by 4 bases, the J end by 6 bases, with 9 bases between. The CDR3 extends over 11 amino acids. CDR1 GTSNPN and CDR2 SVGIG come from the germline V gene (reference sequence). The CDR3 here is CAWKREAEAFF. Written as DNA, the CDR3 is TGTGCCTGGAAAAGAGAGGCTGAAGCTTTCTTT.

This clone was recorded only once. The rearrangement uses TRBV28 and TRBJ1-1; perhaps TRBD1 as D (5 bases). The germline V gene has CDR1 MDHEN and CDR2 SYDVKM. Between the trimmed V and J ends, which lost 6 bases and 5 bases, there was a span of 13 bases. The CDR3 runs 13 residues. The CDR3 nucleotides read TGTGCCAGCAGCCAACTCGGGGGGACTGAAGCTTTCTTT. Protein sequence: CASSQLGGTEAFF.

The chain combines TRBV27 with TRBJ1-4; 12 bases fit TRBD1. The CDR3 is 16 residues long. The junction had 2 bases not matched to a gene; V was cut back by 5 bases and J by 1 base. Germline values: CDR1 MNHEY, CDR2 SMNVEV (reference sequence). The CDR3 coding sequence is TGTGCCAGCAGTCGGGACAGGGGGCGAACTAATGAAAAACTGTTTTTT. This translates into CASSRDRGRTNEKLFF. The full variable domain, with the rest looked up from reference TRBV27 and TRBJ1-4, is EAQVTQNPRYLITVTGKKLTVTCSQNMNHEYMSWYRQDPGLGLRQIYYSMNVEVTDKGDVPEGYKVSRKEKRNFPLILESPSPNQTSLYFCASSRDRGRTNEKLFFGSGTQLSVL.

The rearrangement links TRBV28 to TRBJ1-5; D perhaps matches TRBD1 (5 bases). Looked up from germline, CDR1 is MDHEN and CDR2 is SYDVKM. The V end lost 3 bases, the J end lost 1 base, and 13 bases lay between the germline ends. The CDR3 has 16 amino acids. The CDR3 nucleotides read TGTGCCAGCAGTTTTAGGCAGGGTAGGAGCAATCAGCCCCAGCATTTT. Translating gives CASSFRQGRSNQPQHF.

This chain joins TRBV6-5 and TRBJ1-6; D perhaps matches TRBD1 (6 bases). V was trimmed by 6 bases and J by 8 bases, leaving 17 bases between them. Germline V gene sequence: CDR1 MNHEY, CDR2 SVGAGI. The CDR3 covers 15 residues. The CDR3 coding sequence is TGTGCCAGCAGACTTTTGGGGGCCAGAGATTCACCCCTCCACTTT. Amino acids: CASRLLGARDSPLHF.

The CDR3, as DNA: TGCGCCAGCAGCATACAACAGGGGCGCTCTGGGGCCAACGTCCTGACTTTC. It codes for CASSIQQGRSGANVLTF. The gene calls are TRBV5-1 and TRBJ2-6, with 7 bases that match TRBD1. V shed 4 bases and J 0 bases; nucleotides not matched to a gene: 7. This CDR3 has 17 residues. Germline V gene sequence: CDR1 SGHRS, CDR2 YFSETQ.

The genes are TRBV11-2 and TRBJ1-6; D unresolved. The CDR3 spans 13 residues. The germline V gene encodes CDR1 SGHAT and CDR2 FQNNGV. Trimming shortened V by 7 bases and J by 7 bases, and 11 bases separated the two germline ends. The CDR3: CASTLGGNSPLHF. The CDR3 DNA is TGTGCCAGCACTCTAGGCGGCAATTCACCCCTCCACTTT.

The chain is built from TRBV10-1 and TRBJ2-5; 7 nucleotides match TRBD1. The CDR3 is 12 residues long. The V and J ends lost 4 bases and 7 bases, in that order; junction bases with no gene match: 3. From germline, CDR1 is WNHNN and CDR2 SYGVQD (reference sequence). CDR3 bases: TGCGCCAGCAGTGCCGGGACAGCGACCCAGTACTTC. Translated, it gives CASSAGTATQYF.

V and J are TRBV27 and TRBJ1-2, with TRBD1 matching over 10 bases. V was clipped by 6 bases and J by 7 bases; unmatched bases: 8. The CDR3 sequence is 14 residues long. CDR1 MNHEY and CDR2 SMNVEV come from the germline V gene (reference sequence). CDR3: CASRNRQGAPGYTF. CDR3 DNA: TGTGCCAGCAGAAATCGACAGGGGGCTCCTGGCTACACCTTC.

This chain links TRBV18 with TRBJ1-1; a possible D gene is TRBD1 (5 bases). Trimming removed 4 bases at V and 1 base at J, with 7 bases between. The CDR3 consists of 13 residues. Looked up from germline, CDR1 is KGHSH and CDR2 is LQKENI. CDR3 nucleotide sequence: TGTGCCAGCTCACATGACAGGAACACTGAAGCTTTCTTT. Its protein product is CASSHDRNTEAFF.